This T cell receptor (beta chain) appears in the sequencing data of a study of a mutant IDH1 vaccine in newly diagnosed glioma. The sample's time point: baseline, week 1 (first vaccination visit). Treatment meaning: pre-vaccination baseline after standard-of-care therapy. Sequencing used immunoSEQ multiplex PCR; TCRdb keeps in-frame clones, though not all of them. The sample records roughly 21,000 clones, 70% to 85% being singletons. The clonotype comes from a man in his forties with glioma. The sample was PBMCs, taken from a glioma patient treated with radiotherapy, temozolomide or both.

The CDR3 coding sequence is TGTGCCAGTCGCCAGGGGTACACCGGGGAGCTGTTTTTT. Translation gives CASRQGYTGELFF. The chain links TRBV7-8 to TRBJ2-2, with D possibly being TRBD1 (6 bases). The CDR3 sequence is 13 residues long. Trimming removed 9 bases from V and 3 bases from J, with 11 bases in between. Germline-derived CDR1 and CDR2 are SGHVS and FQNEAQ.